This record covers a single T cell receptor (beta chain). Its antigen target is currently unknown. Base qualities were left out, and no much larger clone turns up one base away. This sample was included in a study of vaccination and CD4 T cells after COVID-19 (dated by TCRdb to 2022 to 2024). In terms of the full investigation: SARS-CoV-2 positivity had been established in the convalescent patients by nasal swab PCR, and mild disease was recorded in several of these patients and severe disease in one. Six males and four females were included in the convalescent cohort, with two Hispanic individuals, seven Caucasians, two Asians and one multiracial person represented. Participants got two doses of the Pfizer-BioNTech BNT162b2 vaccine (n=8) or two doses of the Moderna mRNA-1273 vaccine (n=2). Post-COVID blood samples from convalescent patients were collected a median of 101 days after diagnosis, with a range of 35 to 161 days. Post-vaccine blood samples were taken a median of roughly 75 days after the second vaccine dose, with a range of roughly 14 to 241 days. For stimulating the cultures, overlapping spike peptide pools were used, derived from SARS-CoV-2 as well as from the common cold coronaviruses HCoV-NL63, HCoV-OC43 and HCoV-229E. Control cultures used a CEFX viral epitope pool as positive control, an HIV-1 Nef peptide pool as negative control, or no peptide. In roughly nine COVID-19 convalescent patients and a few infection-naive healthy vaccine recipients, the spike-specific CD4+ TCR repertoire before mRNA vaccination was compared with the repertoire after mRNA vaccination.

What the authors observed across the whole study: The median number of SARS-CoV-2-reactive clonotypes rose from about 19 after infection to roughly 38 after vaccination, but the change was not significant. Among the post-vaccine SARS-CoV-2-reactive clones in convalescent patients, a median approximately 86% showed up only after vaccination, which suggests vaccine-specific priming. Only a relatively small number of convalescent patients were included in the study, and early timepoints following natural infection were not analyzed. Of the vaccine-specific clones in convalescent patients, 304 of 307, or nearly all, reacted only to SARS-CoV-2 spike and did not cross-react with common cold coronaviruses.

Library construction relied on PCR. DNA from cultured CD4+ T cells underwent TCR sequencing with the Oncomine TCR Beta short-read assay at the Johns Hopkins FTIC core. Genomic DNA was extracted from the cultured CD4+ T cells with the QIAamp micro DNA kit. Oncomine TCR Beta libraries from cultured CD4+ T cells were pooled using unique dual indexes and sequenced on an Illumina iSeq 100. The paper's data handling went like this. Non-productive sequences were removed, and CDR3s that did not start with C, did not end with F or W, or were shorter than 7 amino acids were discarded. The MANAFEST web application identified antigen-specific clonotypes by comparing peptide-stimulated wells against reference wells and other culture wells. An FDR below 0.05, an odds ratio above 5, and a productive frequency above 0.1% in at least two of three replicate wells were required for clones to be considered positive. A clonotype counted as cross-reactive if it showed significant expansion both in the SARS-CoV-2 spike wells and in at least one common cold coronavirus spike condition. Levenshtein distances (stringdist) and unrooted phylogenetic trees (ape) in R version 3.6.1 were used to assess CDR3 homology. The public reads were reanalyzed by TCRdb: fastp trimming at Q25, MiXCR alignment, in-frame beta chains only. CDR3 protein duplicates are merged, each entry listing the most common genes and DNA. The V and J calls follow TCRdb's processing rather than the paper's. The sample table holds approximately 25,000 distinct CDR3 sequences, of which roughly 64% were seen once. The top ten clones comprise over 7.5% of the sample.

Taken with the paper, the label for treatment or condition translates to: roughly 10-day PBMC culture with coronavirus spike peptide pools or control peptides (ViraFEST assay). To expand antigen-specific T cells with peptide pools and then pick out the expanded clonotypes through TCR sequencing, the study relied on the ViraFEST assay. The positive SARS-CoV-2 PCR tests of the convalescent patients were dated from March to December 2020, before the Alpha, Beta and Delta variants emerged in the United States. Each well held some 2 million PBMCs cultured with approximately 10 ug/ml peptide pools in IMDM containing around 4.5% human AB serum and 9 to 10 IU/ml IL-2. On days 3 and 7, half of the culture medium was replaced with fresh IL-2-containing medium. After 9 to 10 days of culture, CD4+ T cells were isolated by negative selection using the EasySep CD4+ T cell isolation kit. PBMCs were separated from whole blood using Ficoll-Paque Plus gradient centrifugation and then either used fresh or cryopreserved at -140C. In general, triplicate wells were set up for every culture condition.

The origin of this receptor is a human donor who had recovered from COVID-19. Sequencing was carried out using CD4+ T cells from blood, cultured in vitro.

The nucleotide sequence reads as follows: TGTGCCAGCAGCCCTAACGGGGGCAATGAAAAACTGTTTTTT. Its amino acids are CASSPNGGNEKLFF. The sequence is built from TRBV7-2 and TRBJ1-4; a tentative D call is TRBD1 (6 bases match). For CDR1 and CDR2, the germline V gene lists SGHTA and FQGNSA. The CDR3, cysteine through phenylalanine, is 14 amino acids long. The retained sequence is limited to the CDR3, 42 bases, with the frame set at the first base. The junction shows trimming of 5 bases on V and 5 bases on J, plus 12 bases between the germline ends.